The present TCR beta chain was sequenced within a study of CD8 T cells in Susac syndrome. This clonotype is a singleton in its sample. V was shortened by 5 bases and J by 13 bases, with 26 bases between the two germline ends. The V gene's germline CDR1 is MNHEY and CDR2 SMNVEV (reference sequence). The CDR3 is 15 amino acids. Sequencing of TCR beta covered CD8+ and CD4+ T cells obtained from blood. The multiple sclerosis control group was made up of treatment-naive patients with stable or active relapsing-remitting disease. Negative magnetic isolation gave CD8+ and CD4+ cells; FACS enriched CD8+ TEMRA. Reverse transcription of about 0.5 to 1 ug RNA used random hexamers. The CDR3 of TCR beta was amplified by immunoSEQ multiplex PCR across 54 Vbeta and 13 Jbeta. TCRdb reanalysed the immunoSEQ multiplex PCR reads using MiXCR and keeps one entry per CDR3 protein. This table holds 150,000 to 190,000 distinct CDR3 sequences, around 95% found once.

The sequence derives from a human donor with multiple sclerosis. The chain is built from TRBV27 and TRBJ1-2; weak D call: TRBD1 (6 bases). Input material: CD8+ T cells from PBMCs. CDR3 in DNA: TGTGCCAGCAGTACCCCGGGCAGGGGCGCGGGTTTGCCCACCTTC. It encodes CASSTPGRGAGLPTF.